This TCR beta chain emerged from a study of blood T cell repertoires in COVID-19. The germline V gene encodes CDR1 LNHNV and CDR2 YYDKDF (reference sequence). The CDR3 contains 13 residues. The ends were cut back, 0 bases at V and 9 bases at J, with 9 bases in the middle. Study processing details: By means of reference gene primer amplification, nucleated cell counts were estimated. Sequencing used immunoSEQ multiplex PCR; TCRdb keeps in-frame clones, though not all of them. V, J and clone size are those of that table, while D and trimming were read from the DNA. Of 150,000 to 200,000 clones in the sample, 80% to 90% were seen once.

This sequence originates from a woman aged 60-75 years who had recovered from COVID-19. This rearrangement joins TRBV15 to TRBJ1-5; D is unclear. The sample taken for sequencing was peripheral blood. As DNA, the CDR3 is TGTGCCACCAGCAGAGATACGGTTGCGCCCCAGCATTTT. Its protein product is CATSRDTVAPQHF.